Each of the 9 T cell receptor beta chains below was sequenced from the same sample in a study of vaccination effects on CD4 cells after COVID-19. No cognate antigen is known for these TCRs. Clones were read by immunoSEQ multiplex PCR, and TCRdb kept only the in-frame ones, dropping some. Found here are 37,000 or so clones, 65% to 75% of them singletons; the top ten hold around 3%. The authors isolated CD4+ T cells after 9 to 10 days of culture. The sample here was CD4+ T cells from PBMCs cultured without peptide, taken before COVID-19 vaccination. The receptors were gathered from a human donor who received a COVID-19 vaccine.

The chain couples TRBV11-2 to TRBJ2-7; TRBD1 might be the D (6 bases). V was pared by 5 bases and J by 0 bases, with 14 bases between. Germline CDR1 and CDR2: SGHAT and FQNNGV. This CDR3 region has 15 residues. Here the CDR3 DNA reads TGTGCCAGCAGCCTCACAGGGACCGGCTCCTACGAGCAGTACTTC. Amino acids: CASSLTGTGSYEQYF.

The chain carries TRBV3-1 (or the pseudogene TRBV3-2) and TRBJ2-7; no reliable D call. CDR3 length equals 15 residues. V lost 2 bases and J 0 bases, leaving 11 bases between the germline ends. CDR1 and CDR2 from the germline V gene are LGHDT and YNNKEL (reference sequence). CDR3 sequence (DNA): TGTGCCAGCAGCCAATCCAGGTCTAGCTCCTACGAGCAGTACTTC. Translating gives CASSQSRSSSYEQYF.

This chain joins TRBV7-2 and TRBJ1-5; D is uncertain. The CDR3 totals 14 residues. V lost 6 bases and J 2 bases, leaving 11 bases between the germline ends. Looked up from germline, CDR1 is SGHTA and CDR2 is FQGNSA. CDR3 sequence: CASSRPGGNQPQHF. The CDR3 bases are TGTGCCAGCAGTCGACCCGGCGGCAATCAGCCCCAGCATTTT. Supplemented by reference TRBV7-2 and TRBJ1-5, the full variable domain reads GAGVSQSPSNKVTEKGKDVELRCDPISGHTALYWYRQSLGQGLEFLIYFQGNSAPDKSGLPSDRFSAERTGGSVSTLTIQRTQQEDSAVYLCASSRPGGNQPQHFGDGTRLSIL.

CDR3 region: CASSDSEVPFGLGYTF. The DNA of the CDR3 is TGTGCCAGCAGTGACTCGGAAGTCCCTTTTGGGCTTGGCTACACCTTC. The V gene is TRBV6-4, the J gene TRBJ1-2, with unresolved D. Trimming removed 0 bases from V and 7 bases from J, with 18 bases in between. The CDR3 sequence is 16 residues long. Germline CDR1 is MRHNA and CDR2 is SNTAGT.

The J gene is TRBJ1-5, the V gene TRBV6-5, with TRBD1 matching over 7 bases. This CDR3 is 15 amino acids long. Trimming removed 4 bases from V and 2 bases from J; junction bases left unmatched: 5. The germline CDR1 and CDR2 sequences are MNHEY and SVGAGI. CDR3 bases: TGTGCCAGCAGTTCCCAGGGGGTAGGCAATCAGCCCCAGCATTTT. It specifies CASSSQGVGNQPQHF.

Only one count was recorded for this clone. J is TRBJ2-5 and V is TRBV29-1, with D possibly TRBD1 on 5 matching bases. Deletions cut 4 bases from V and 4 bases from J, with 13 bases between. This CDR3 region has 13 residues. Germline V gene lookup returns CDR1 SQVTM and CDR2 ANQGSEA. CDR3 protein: CSVGARVTETQYF. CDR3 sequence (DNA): TGCAGCGTTGGGGCCAGGGTGACAGAGACCCAGTACTTC.

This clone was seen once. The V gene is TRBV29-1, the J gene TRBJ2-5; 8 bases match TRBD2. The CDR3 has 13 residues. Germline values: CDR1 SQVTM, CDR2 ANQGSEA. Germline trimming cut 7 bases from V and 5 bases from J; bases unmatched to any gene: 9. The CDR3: CSAGGGGKETQYF. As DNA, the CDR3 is TGCAGCGCCGGGGGGGGCGGAAAGGAGACCCAGTACTTC.

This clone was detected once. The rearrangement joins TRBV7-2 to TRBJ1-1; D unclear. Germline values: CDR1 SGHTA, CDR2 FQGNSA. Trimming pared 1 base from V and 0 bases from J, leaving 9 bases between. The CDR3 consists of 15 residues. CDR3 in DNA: TGTGCCAGCAGCTTAGTCGCGGGTATGAACACTGAAGCTTTCTTT. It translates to CASSLVAGMNTEAFF. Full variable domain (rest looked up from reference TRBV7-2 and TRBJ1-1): GAGVSQSPSNKVTEKGKDVELRCDPISGHTALYWYRQSLGQGLEFLIYFQGNSAPDKSGLPSDRFSAERTGGSVSTLTIQRTQQEDSAVYLCASSLVAGMNTEAFFGQGTRLTVV.

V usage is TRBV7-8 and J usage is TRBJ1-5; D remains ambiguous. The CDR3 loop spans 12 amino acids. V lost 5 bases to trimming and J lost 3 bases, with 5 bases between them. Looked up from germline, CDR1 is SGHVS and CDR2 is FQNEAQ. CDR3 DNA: TGTGCCAGCAGCCGGGACAATCAGCCCCAGCATTTT. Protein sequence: CASSRDNQPQHF.